These 22 T cell receptor beta chains came from one sample sequenced in a study of cytomegalovirus exposure and HLA in healthy donors. PCR primers comprised 60 Vbeta and 13 Jbeta primers. Only in-frame clones appear in the TCRdb table, and some are missing; sequencing was by immunoSEQ multiplex PCR. This table has 140,000 or so clones, around 57% appearing once. Source material: PBMCs. These receptors all stem from a male donor in good health and CMV-seronegative.

This chain joins TRBV5-1 and TRBJ2-7; TRBD1 matches 10 bases. Germline V lookup: CDR1 SGHRS, CDR2 YFSETQ. This CDR3 is 15 amino acids long. With 0 bases clipped from V and 2 bases from J, the junction kept 2 bases outside the gene matches. As DNA, the CDR3 is TGCGCCAGCAGCTTGGGGGGACAGGGGACCTACGAGCAGTACTTC. As protein: CASSLGGQGTYEQYF.

Concerning this clone: The junction departs from the called germline gene at one end, perhaps through a read error. The same CDR3 can be traced to other DNA sequences in this sample. This chain connects TRBV9 to TRBJ1-3; tentatively, D is TRBD1 (6 bases). Germline V lookup: CDR1 SGDLS, CDR2 YYNGEE. The CDR3 is made up of 16 amino acids. The CDR3 sequence: CASSEGGGEYGNTIYF. The CDR3 DNA reads as TGTGCCAGCAGCGAAGGGGGGGGCGAATACGGAAACACCATATACTTT.

The chain couples TRBV10-3 to TRBJ2-7; perhaps TRBD2 as D (5 bases). Per the germline V gene, CDR1 is ENHRY and CDR2 is SYGVKD. The CDR3 runs to 13 residues. V gave up 4 bases and J gave up 6 bases, with 13 bases separating them. In DNA form, the CDR3 reads TGTGCCATCAGTGGATTTCGAGGGAGCGAGCAGTACTTC. Translation gives CAISGFRGSEQYF.

This chain links TRBV9 with TRBJ2-1, with TRBD2 matching 8 bases. The CDR3 is 17 residues long. J was trimmed by 0 bases and V by 2 bases; bases with no gene match: 7. Germline assignment: CDR1 SGDLS and CDR2 YYNGEE. CDR3 bases: TGTGCCAGCAGCGTCGGAGTTAGCGGGGACTCCTACAATGAGCAGTTCTTC. Protein product: CASSVGVSGDSYNEQFF. Combining the CDR3 with reference TRBV9 and TRBJ2-1 gives the whole variable domain DSGVTQTPKHLITATGQRVTLRCSPRSGDLSVYWYQQSLDQGLQFLIQYYNGEERAKGNILERFSAQQFPDLHSELNLSSLELGDSALYFCASSVGVSGDSYNEQFFGPGTRLTVL.

This clone was picked up many times. The CDR3 here is CASSGATGHGYEQYF. The CDR3 nucleotides are TGTGCCAGTAGTGGGGCGACGGGCCACGGCTACGAGCAGTACTTC. This chain uses TRBV19 with TRBJ2-7, with D possibly matching TRBD1 (5 bases). Germline CDR1 reads LNHDA; CDR2 reads SQIVND (reference sequence). The V gene lost 5 bases and the J gene lost 3 bases, with 17 bases spanning the gap. This CDR3 has 15 residues.

This clone turned up a few times. The V gene is TRBV11-3, the J gene TRBJ1-1; perhaps TRBD1 as D (5 bases). Germline-derived CDR1 and CDR2 are SGHNT and YENEEA. The CDR3 length is 15 residues. V lost 1 base and J lost 0, with 9 bases in between. CDR3 residues: CASSLGGDLNTEAFF. The CDR3 region has the DNA TGTGCCAGCAGCTTAGGGGGGGACCTGAACACTGAAGCTTTCTTT.

The chain combines TRBV6-4 with TRBJ1-1, with 11 bases that match TRBD1. The CDR3 is 18 amino acids. V shed 6 bases and J 1 base; nucleotides not matched to a gene: 13. Germline values: CDR1 MRHNA, CDR2 SNTAGT. The chain's CDR3 is CASRQGWGQGGWNTEAFF. The CDR3, as DNA: TGTGCCAGCAGACAGGGATGGGGACAGGGGGGTTGGAACACTGAAGCTTTCTTT.

The chain joins TRBV14 to TRBJ1-1; no clear D gene. The V gene lost 0 bases and the J gene lost 3 bases, with 8 bases spanning the gap. Germline V lookup: CDR1 SGHDN, CDR2 FVKESK. This CDR3 is built from 14 residues. The CDR3 nucleotides are TGTGCCAGCAGCCAAGACGGGGTGTACACTGAAGCTTTCTTT. This encodes CASSQDGVYTEAFF.

The V and J genes are TRBV10-2 and TRBJ1-5; 9 bases fit TRBD1. CDR1 is WSHSY and CDR2 is SAAADI in the germline V gene. The trim removed 3 bases at V and 6 bases at J, leaving 6 bases unmatched. The CDR3 is 15 residues long. CDR3 sequence reads: CASSDRDRAGQPQHF. DNA for the CDR3: TGCGCCAGCAGTGATAGGGACAGGGCAGGTCAGCCCCAGCATTTT.

Remarks on this clone: At one end, the junction sequence differs from germline, possibly due to a read error. This chain links TRBV2 with TRBJ2-2, with TRBD2 identical over 12 bases. Germline V CDR1 and CDR2: SNHLY, FYNNEI. This CDR3 comprises 17 residues. CDR3 amino acids: CASSEGLAGGPSGELFF. The CDR3 DNA reads TGTGCCAGCAGCGAAGGGCTAGCGGGGGGGCCGTCCGGGGAGCTGTTTTTT. The variable domain in full, with the rest retrieved from reference TRBV2 and TRBJ2-2, is EPEVTQTPSHQVTQMGQEVILRCVPISNHLYFYWYRQILGQKVEFLVSFYNNEISEKSEIFDDQFSVERPDGSNFTLKIRSTKLEDSAMYFCASSEGLAGGPSGELFFGEGSRLTVL.

This clone was detected once. The chain employs TRBV7-8 and TRBJ1-1; 7 nucleotides align to TRBD1. Per germline, CDR1 SGHVS and CDR2 FQNEAQ. The CDR3 loop spans 13 amino acids. V dropped 5 bases and J dropped 4; count of bases not matched to a gene: 4. The DNA for the CDR3 is TGTGCCAGCAGCCCCTACAGGGGCACTGAAGCTTTCTTT. Translated: CASSPYRGTEAFF.

This clone appeared a few times. CDR3 DNA: TGTGCCAGCTCACCTGGGGACAGGGTAATTGAGCCCCAGCATTTT. This encodes CASSPGDRVIEPQHF. This chain joins TRBV18 and TRBJ1-5; TRBD1 aligns across 9 bases. CDR3 length: 15 residues. Germline loops: CDR1 KGHSH, CDR2 LQKENI. The ends lost 3 bases at V and 8 bases at J; junction bases unmatched: 8.

This clone was observed once. The V call is TRBV7-6, the J call TRBJ1-1; D gene unclear. Germline-derived CDR1 and CDR2 are SGHVS and FNYEAQ. The ends were cut back, 1 base at V and 1 base at J, with 7 bases in the middle. This CDR3 has 14 amino acids. The CDR3 DNA reads TGTGCCAGCAGCTTAGGGAGCCCGAACACTGAAGCTTTCTTT. It specifies CASSLGSPNTEAFF.

The chain couples TRBV7-9 to TRBJ1-2; no firm D call. The CDR3 sequence is 12 residues long. Germline CDR1 is SEHNR and CDR2 is FQNEAQ (reference sequence). V gave up 5 bases and J gave up 4 bases, with 8 bases separating them. CDR3 protein: CASSERGYGYTF. The CDR3 region has the DNA TGTGCCAGCAGCGAAAGAGGCTATGGCTACACCTTC.

The chain combines TRBV5-8 with TRBJ2-6, with a possible D match to TRBD2 (5 bases). CDR3 length: 15 amino acids. Trimming took off 4 bases at V and 0 bases at J, with 8 bases between the two ends. CDR1 and CDR2 from the germline V gene are SGHTS and YDEGEE. The CDR3 is CASSAGLSGANVLTF. For the CDR3, the DNA is TGTGCCAGCAGCGCGGGCCTCTCTGGGGCCAACGTCCTGACTTTC.

This clone turned up a few times. The genes are TRBV4-1 and TRBJ1-1; D call uncertain. This CDR3 contains 15 residues. Germline lookup yields CDR1 MGHRA and CDR2 YSYEKL. V was shortened by 4 bases and J by 5 bases, with 17 bases between the two germline ends. This CDR3 reads CASSRRGREGTEAFF. The CDR3 nucleotides are TGCGCCAGCAGCCGAAGAGGACGGGAGGGAACTGAAGCTTTCTTT.

This chain joins TRBV11-3 and TRBJ2-7; 7 nucleotides align to TRBD1. The germline CDR1 and CDR2 sequences are SGHNT and YENEEA. CDR3 length equals 15 residues. Unmatched junction bases numbered 9, after V lost 5 bases and J lost 2 bases. The CDR3 reads CASSEPRQGTYEQYF. The CDR3 bases are TGTGCCAGCAGCGAACCAAGACAGGGAACCTACGAGCAGTACTTC.

The CDR3 bases are TGTGCCAGCAGCTTAAGGGGACAGGGGAACACCGGGGAGCTGTTTTTT. It yields the protein CASSLRGQGNTGELFF. The chain carries TRBV7-6 and TRBJ2-2, with TRBD1 matching over 9 bases. J gave up 1 base and V 2 bases, and 2 bases lay outside the gene matches. Germline V CDR1 and CDR2: SGHVS, FNYEAQ. The CDR3 spans 16 residues.

This chain joins TRBV15 and TRBJ1-6, with D unclear. The CDR3 has 15 residues. V lost 0 bases and J lost 7, with 10 bases in between. In germline, CDR1 is LNHNV, CDR2 YYDKDF (reference sequence). As DNA, the CDR3 is TGTGCCACCAGCAGAGACCCTTCGGGGAATTCACCCCTCCACTTT. It specifies CATSRDPSGNSPLHF.

Written as DNA, the CDR3 is TGTGCCAGCAGTGAAGCGCTATACAGGGTCGATCACACTGAAGCTTTCTTT. Amino acids: CASSEALYRVDHTEAFF. The V gene is TRBV2, the J gene TRBJ1-1, with a weak D call TRBD1 (6 bases). The CDR3 sequence is 17 residues long. Trimming shortened V by 0 bases and J by 3 bases, and 17 bases separated the two germline ends. Per the germline V gene, CDR1 is SNHLY and CDR2 is FYNNEI.

The rearrangement uses TRBV15 and TRBJ1-5, with a tentative D call TRBD1 (6 bases). CDR1 is LNHNV, CDR2 YYDKDF, per germline (reference sequence). This CDR3 spans 17 amino acids. Trimming left V 0 bases short and J 0 bases short, with 12 bases between. This chain's CDR3 is CATSRDRQDLSNQPQHF. CDR3 in DNA: TGTGCCACCAGCAGAGATAGACAGGACCTTAGCAATCAGCCCCAGCATTTT.

This clone has just a few counts. V and J are TRBV2 and TRBJ1-5, with TRBD1 matching over 7 bases. The CDR3 spans 17 residues. The V gene's germline CDR1 is SNHLY and CDR2 FYNNEI. J lost 0 bases, V lost 5 bases, and 10 bases had no gene match. The CDR3: CASSNTGVPSSNQPQHF. DNA for the CDR3: TGTGCCAGCAGTAACACAGGGGTCCCATCTAGCAATCAGCCCCAGCATTTT.